Listed below are T cell receptor beta chains from one sample, sequenced in a study of blood T cell repertoires in COVID-19. Produced via immunoSEQ multiplex PCR; TCRdb's table is partial and in-frame only. This table holds 70,000 to 95,000 clones, roughly 80% found once. The specimen sequenced was peripheral blood. These receptors were obtained from a man of 80 years or more with active or convalescent COVID-19. Each CDR3 is given with its conserved first and last residue. A D gene is named only where the DNA matches it firmly. The size field is filled for only some rows; it gives once, few, many or a size class.

D	size	V	J	length	CDR3	DNA
-	-	TRBV10-2	TRBJ2-3	12	CASGAAPDTQYF	TGCGCCAGCGGAGCCGCGCCGGATACGCAGTATTTT
-	-	TRBV5-4	TRBJ1-3	13	CASSLLSGNTIYF	TGTGCCAGCAGCTTGCTTTCTGGAAACACCATATATTTT
TRBD2	many	TRBV27	TRBJ2-3	16	CASSSGRAPRTDTQYF	TGTGCCAGCAGTAGCGGGAGGGCCCCGAGGACAGATACGCAGTATTTT
-	-	TRBV5-5	TRBJ1-1	15	CASSWGGIVNTEAFF	TGTGCCAGCAGCTGGGGGGGAATAGTGAACACTGAAGCTTTCTTT
-	-	TRBV28	TRBJ1-2	13	CASFAGVEGGYTF	TGTGCCAGCTTTGCCGGAGTGGAGGGCGGCTACACCTTC
TRBD1	-	TRBV11-2	TRBJ1-1	16	CASRRTTGVGSTEAFF	TGTGCCAGCAGGCGAACCACAGGGGTCGGGAGCACTGAAGCTTTCTTT
TRBD2	-	TRBV2	TRBJ2-3	13	CARSAGLTDTQYF	TGTGCCAGATCAGCGGGACTCACAGATACGCAGTATTTT
-	-	TRBV10-3	TRBJ1-4	12	CAIGPRGEKLFF	TGTGCCATCGGCCCAAGGGGTGAAAAACTGTTTTTT
TRBD1	few	TRBV11-2	TRBJ2-1	18	CASSLVYTWGRDSPQQFF	TGTGCCAGCAGCTTAGTGTATACGTGGGGAAGGGACAGCCCTCAGCAGTTCTTC
-	-	TRBV4-1	TRBJ2-2	15	CASSHVTGGPGELFF	TGCGCCAGCAGCCATGTAACGGGGGGCCCCGGGGAGCTGTTTTTT
TRBD1	-	TRBV5-1	TRBJ1-1	17	CASSSETTGGLNTEAFF	TGCGCCAGCAGCTCCGAAACGACAGGGGGCCTTAACACTGAAGCTTTCTTT
-	-	TRBV6-5	TRBJ1-4	15	CASSYTTGINEKLFF	TGTGCCAGCAGTTACACTACAGGGATAAATGAAAAACTGTTTTTT
-	-	TRBV28	TRBJ1-1	15	CASSPPAGAGKRSFF	TGTGCCAGCAGCCCCCCGGCAGGGGCTGGGAAGAGGTCTTTCTTT
-	-	TRBV28	TRBJ1-4	15	CASSLGRGMREKLFF	TGTGCCAGCAGTTTAGGCAGGGGAATGAGGGAAAAACTGTTTTTT
-	-	TRBV19	TRBJ1-2	13	CASTQRRDYGYTF	TGTGCCAGTACTCAGAGGCGGGACTATGGCTACACCTTC
-	-	TRBV10-1	TRBJ2-3	13	CASSLQGSDTQYF	TGCGCCAGCAGTCTACAGGGTTCAGATACGCAGTATTTT
TRBD2	-	TRBV9	TRBJ2-1	17	CASSPTLAGEAYNEQFF	TGTGCCAGCAGCCCAACCTTAGCGGGAGAGGCCTACAATGAGCAGTTCTTC
TRBD2	-	TRBV4-1	TRBJ2-4	18	CASSQVGLAPRGKNIQYF	TGCGCCAGCAGCCAAGTGGGACTAGCGCCCCGCGGCAAAAACATTCAGTACTTC
TRBD1	-	TRBV10-2	TRBJ1-1	14	CASRGTDRDTEAFF	TGCGCCAGCAGGGGGACGGACAGGGACACTGAAGCTTTCTTT
TRBD2	-	TRBV7-3	TRBJ2-1	15	CASSLGTSGSNEQFF	TGTGCCAGCAGCTTAGGTACTAGCGGGAGTAATGAGCAGTTCTTC
-	-	TRBV5-1	TRBJ2-1	17	CASSLVRETLRSNEQFF	TGCGCCAGCAGCTTGGTACGGGAAACCCTCCGGAGCAATGAGCAGTTCTTC
-	-	TRBV15	TRBJ1-2	15	CATSRELVVASGYTF	TGTGCCACCAGCAGAGAACTAGTAGTGGCCAGTGGCTACACCTTC
TRBD1	-	TRBV3-1/TRBV3-2	TRBJ2-1	16	CASSQVGTGEKYEQFF	TGTGCCAGCAGCCAAGTAGGGACAGGGGAAAAATATGAGCAGTTCTTC
TRBD1	-	TRBV5-1	TRBJ1-3	16	CASSLDRFDSGNTIYF	TGCGCCAGCAGCCTGGACAGGTTTGACTCTGGAAACACCATATATTTT
-	-	TRBV27	TRBJ2-5	13	CASSPTGRETQYF	TGTGCCAGCAGTCCGACAGGACGAGAGACCCAGTACTTC
TRBD2	-	TRBV6-5	TRBJ2-5	15	CASSQLLAGQETQYF	TGTGCCAGCAGTCAACTGCTAGCGGGACAAGAGACCCAGTACTTC
TRBD1	-	TRBV24-1	TRBJ2-2	15	CATSGSGGRPGELFF	TGTGCCACCAGTGGATCAGGGGGTCGTCCCGGGGAGCTGTTTTTT
TRBD1	-	TRBV6-1	TRBJ1-4	15	CASSDWRGRGEKLFF	TGTGCCAGCAGTGATTGGAGGGGGCGCGGTGAAAAACTGTTTTTT
-	-	TRBV27	TRBJ2-1	15	CASGRHQGGRNEQFF	TGTGCCAGCGGGCGACATCAGGGGGGTCGGAATGAGCAGTTCTTC
-	-	TRBV29-1	TRBJ1-2	13	CSVAGELGYGYTF	TGCAGCGTTGCCGGAGAGCTCGGCTATGGCTACACCTTC
TRBD1	-	TRBV28	TRBJ2-5	14	CASSKTGIQETQYF	TGTGCCAGCAGTAAGACAGGGATCCAAGAGACCCAGTACTTC
-	-	TRBV19	TRBJ2-3	14	CASARTETTDTQYF	TGTGCCAGCGCCAGGACAGAAACCACAGATACGCAGTATTTT
-	-	TRBV29-1	TRBJ1-3	13	CSVQRVDGNTIYF	TGCAGCGTTCAGCGGGTGGACGGAAACACCATATATTTT
TRBD2	-	TRBV3-1/TRBV3-2	TRBJ2-5	13	CASRLAGVETQYF	TGTGCCAGCAGACTAGCGGGAGTCGAGACCCAGTACTTC
TRBD2	-	TRBV10-3	TRBJ2-3	15	CAISGTSGVTDTQYF	TGTGCCATCAGTGGGACTAGCGGGGTCACAGATACGCAGTATTTT
-	-	TRBV19	TRBJ1-3	15	CASSIDREPGNTIYF	TGTGCCAGTAGTATAGACAGGGAACCCGGAAACACCATATATTTT
TRBD1	-	TRBV9	TRBJ2-1	16	CASSDRGTGVIAEQFF	TGTGCCAGCAGTGACCGGGGGACAGGGGTCATCGCTGAGCAGTTCTTC
TRBD2	once	TRBV11-2	TRBJ2-5	14	CASSPGGRRETQYF	TGTGCCAGCAGCCCGGGAGGTCGGAGAGAGACCCAGTACTTC
-	-	TRBV2	TRBJ1-4	17	CASSPLGASATNEKLFF	TGTGCCAGCAGCCCGTTGGGGGCCTCAGCAACTAATGAAAAACTGTTTTTT
TRBD1	few	TRBV11-1	TRBJ1-1	14	CATKRGLGNTEAFF	TGTGCCACCAAGAGGGGGCTGGGGAACACTGAAGCTTTCTTT
TRBD1	-	TRBV19	TRBJ2-2	14	CASRQGARAGELFF	TGTGCCAGTAGGCAGGGGGCGAGAGCCGGGGAGCTGTTTTTT
-	-	TRBV5-1	TRBJ1-1	16	CASSPIGALMNTEAFF	TGCGCCAGCAGCCCTATTGGTGCTCTTATGAACACTGAAGCTTTCTTT
TRBD1	-	TRBV27	TRBJ1-2	17	CASSLSRRGQLNYGYTF	TGTGCCAGCAGTTTATCGCGCCGGGGACAGCTGAACTATGGCTACACCTTC
-	-	TRBV6-5	TRBJ2-5	14	CASSYSQGWGTQYF	TGTGCCAGCAGTTACTCCCAGGGGTGGGGGACCCAGTACTTC
TRBD1	-	TRBV18	TRBJ1-4	13	CASSGQGREKLFF	TGTGCCAGCTCCGGACAGGGAAGGGAAAAACTGTTTTTT